This TCR beta chain was sequenced during a study of T cell responses to AZD1222 COVID-19 vaccine. Whole-study context: Pooling of second doses given at about 4 or about 12 weeks was done.

For this clone: Its antigen is unidentified.

The CDR3 has 16 amino acids. Per the germline V gene, CDR1 is LNHNV and CDR2 is YYDKDF (reference sequence). V lost 6 bases and J lost 2; bases outside the gene matches: 8. Libraries were prepared by immunoSEQ multiplex PCR; TCRdb keeps only in-frame clonotypes and omits some of them. Counted here are more than 150,000 clones, almost 90% occurring once; the ten biggest clones make up 0.49%. The study, taken as a whole, reports: The sample set comprised mostly white British donors with more females, and clonal diversity was possibly underestimated. Unmutated variant regions are reportedly the target of nearly half of TCRs that are spike-specific. Seropositive status at baseline applied to only 5 or 6 AZD1222 recipients.

The specimen was peripheral blood, collected on day 0 of AZD1222 vaccination. The J gene is TRBJ2-5, the V gene TRBV15; 11 bases are a match to TRBD1. The receptor was derived from an adult in good health. The CDR3 reads CATSRTDRGRQETQYF. The CDR3 nucleotides read TGTGCCACCAGTAGGACGGACAGGGGGCGACAAGAGACCCAGTACTTC.